The 24 T cell receptor beta chains below were found in one sample sequenced in a study of Graves' ophthalmopathy and Graves' hyperthyroidism. Beta-chain TCR CDR3 regions were amplified from RNA transcripts. In the first round, RT-PCR was carried out with HTBI primers, and a multiplex PCR formed the second round. Using its own MiXCR run on the multiplex PCR reads, TCRdb lists one record per CDR3 protein. The sample contains approximately 640,000 distinct CDR3 sequences, roughly 41% of which appear only once. The sample consisted of peripheral blood. The source is an adult man with Graves' ophthalmopathy.

Note on this clonotype: A read error may account for a junction end that differs from germline. The chain links TRBV20-1 to TRBJ2-7, with a tentative D call TRBD1 (6 bases). CDR1 and CDR2 (germline): DFQATT, SNEGSKA (reference sequence). The CDR3 has 9 amino acids. CDR3 nucleotide sequence: TGCAGTGCTACAGACAGGACAGACTTC. Its translation: CSATDRTDF.

The genes are TRBV10-3 and TRBJ1-1; D possibly corresponds to TRBD1 (5 bases). CDR1 ENHRY and CDR2 SYGVKD come from the germline V gene. Between the trimmed V and J ends, which lost 8 bases and 2 bases, there was a span of 21 bases. The CDR3 covers 16 residues. The CDR3: CAIGVGEAGGNTEAFF. The DNA of the CDR3 is TGTGCCATCGGGGTAGGGGAAGCTGGCGGAAACACTGAAGCTTTCTTT.

This chain links TRBV10-3 with TRBJ2-5, with D possibly matching TRBD2 (5 bases). Trimming removed 4 bases from V and 3 bases from J, with 9 bases in between. The length of the CDR3 is 13 residues. Germline V gene data show CDR1 as ENHRY and CDR2 as SYGVKD. The CDR3 sequence: CAISGAVEETQYF. In DNA, the CDR3 is TGTGCCATCAGTGGAGCGGTCGAAGAGACCCAGTACTTC.

This clonotype was recorded many times. The CDR3 loop is CASRPSGEETQYF. CDR3 coding DNA: TGTGCCAGTAGGCCCTCCGGGGAAGAGACCCAGTACTTC. The chain combines TRBV19 with TRBJ2-5; D possibly corresponds to TRBD2 (5 bases). Germline V gene data show CDR1 as LNHDA and CDR2 as SQIVND (reference sequence). The CDR3 is made up of 13 amino acids. The V and J ends lost 6 bases and 3 bases respectively, with 11 bases between them.

This sequence joins TRBV5-1 and TRBJ1-3; 7 bases line up with TRBD1. This CDR3 spans 15 amino acids. The germline gives CDR1 SGHRS, CDR2 YFSETQ. V trimming: 4 bases; J trimming: 1 base; junction bases outside the gene matches: 5. The CDR3 here is CASSPTGESGNTIYF. For the CDR3, the DNA is TGCGCCAGCAGCCCAACAGGGGAATCTGGAAACACCATATATTTT.

CDR3 residues: CSVEGGTGVETQYF. As DNA, the CDR3 is TGCAGCGTTGAAGGTGGGACAGGGGTAGAGACCCAGTACTTC. J is TRBJ2-5 and V is TRBV29-1; 10 bases agree with TRBD1. The V segment lost 1 base and the J segment 4 bases; nucleotides outside the gene matches: 3. The CDR3 has 14 amino acids. The germline CDR1 and CDR2 sequences are SQVTM and ANQGSEA.

This clonotype has only a few counts. V and J are TRBV3-1 and TRBJ1-3; TRBD1 might be the D (5 bases). In germline, CDR1 is LGHDT, CDR2 YNNKEL (reference sequence). Trimming took 8 bases from V and 2 from J, leaving 10 bases between them. The CDR3 contains 13 residues. The CDR3 DNA reads as TGTGCCAGCCACGGGGGGACTGGAAACACCATATATTTT. Translated, it gives CASHGGTGNTIYF.

V gene TRBV11-3 combines with J gene TRBJ2-7; TRBD1 agrees at 8 bases. Germline loops: CDR1 SGHNT, CDR2 YENEEA. The CDR3 has 14 amino acids. V shed 5 bases, J shed 4 bases, and the junction held 7 bases outside the gene matches. The CDR3 bases are TGTGCCAGCAGCCAGCAGACAGGGGCGTACGAGCAGTACTTC. This gives the protein CASSQQTGAYEQYF.

The V and J genes are TRBV29-1 and TRBJ2-5; no clear D gene. Germline values: CDR1 SQVTM, CDR2 ANQGSEA. Trimming removed 4 bases at V and 5 bases at J, with 20 bases between. The CDR3 is 15 amino acids. The CDR3 nucleotides read TGCAGCGTTGGTGAGCGCCAACGTGTTATTGAGACCCAGTACTTC. Its translation is CSVGERQRVIETQYF.

The rearrangement joins TRBV7-2 to TRBJ2-2; TRBD1 agrees at 9 bases. The CDR3 has 16 residues. The V and J ends lost 5 bases and 4 bases, in that order; junction bases with no gene match: 8. Germline V gives CDR1 SGHTA, CDR2 FQGNSA. The CDR3 region is CASSTGQGRFTGELFF. CDR3 coding DNA: TGTGCCAGCAGCACCGGACAGGGGAGGTTCACCGGGGAGCTGTTTTTT. Variable domain in full (rest from reference TRBV7-2 and TRBJ2-2): GAGVSQSPSNKVTEKGKDVELRCDPISGHTALYWYRQSLGQGLEFLIYFQGNSAPDKSGLPSDRFSAERTGGSVSTLTIQRTQQEDSAVYLCASSTGQGRFTGELFFGEGSRLTVL.

This clonotype was seen a few times. CDR3 nucleotides: TGTGCCAGCCGAAACAGCCAAGAGACCCAGTACTTC. Amino acids: CASRNSQETQYF. This chain links TRBV10-3 with TRBJ2-5, with no clear D. Deletions cut 10 bases from V and 1 base from J, with 10 bases between. The CDR3 has 12 residues. Germline V CDR1 and CDR2: ENHRY, SYGVKD.

Points on this clonotype: A junction boundary mismatches the germline segment, possibly from a read error. The chain has TRBV7-9 and TRBJ1-2; D ambiguous. CDR3 length: 13 amino acids. Germline loops: CDR1 SEHNR, CDR2 FQNEAQ (reference sequence). The CDR3: CASSLALDYGCTF. CDR3 nucleotide sequence: TGTGCCAGCAGCTTAGCTTTGGACTATGGCTGCACCTTC. Drawing the rest from reference TRBV7-9 and TRBJ1-2, the complete variable domain is DTGVSQNPRHKITKRGQNVTFRCDPISEHNRLYWYRQTLGQGPEFLTYFQNEAQLEKSRLLSDRFSAERPKGSFSTLEIQRTEQGDSAMYLCASSLALDYGCTFGSGTRLTVV.

The chain has TRBV29-1 and TRBJ1-3, with 9 bases identical to TRBD1. Germline V lookup: CDR1 SQVTM, CDR2 ANQGSEA. CDR3 size: 15 residues. The V segment lost 7 bases and the J segment 2 bases; nucleotides outside the gene matches: 9. In DNA, the CDR3 is TGCAGCGCTGACGGACAGGGGTTTCCTGGAAACACCATATATTTT. Protein: CSADGQGFPGNTIYF.

This clonotype has ten or more counts. The junction departs from the called germline gene at one end, perhaps through a read error. The V gene is TRBV24-1, the J gene TRBJ1-5, with D tentatively TRBD1 (5 bases). In germline, CDR1 is KGHDR, CDR2 SFDVKD. This CDR3 region has 14 residues. The CDR3 reads CATSAGGAAGTQHF. For the CDR3, the DNA is TGTGCCACGAGTGCGGGCGGGGCCGCAGGGACCCAGCATTTT.

The sample holds many counts of this clonotype. This chain connects TRBV5-1 to TRBJ2-6, with unresolved D. The CDR3 is made up of 16 amino acids. Germline V gives CDR1 SGHRS, CDR2 YFSETQ. V lost 0 bases, J lost 0 bases, and 7 bases lay in between. The chain's CDR3 is CASSLVESSGANVLTF. Written as DNA, the CDR3 is TGCGCCAGCAGCTTGGTTGAGAGCTCTGGGGCCAACGTCCTGACTTTC. Complete variable domain (other parts from reference TRBV5-1 and TRBJ2-6): KAGVTQTPRYLIKTRGQQVTLSCSPISGHRSVSWYQQTPGQGLQFLFEYFSETQRNKGNFPGRFSGRQFSNSRSEMNVSTLELGDSALYLCASSLVESSGANVLTFGAGSRLTVL.

The chain couples TRBV15 to TRBJ1-1; weak D call: TRBD1 (5 bases). The V end lost 5 bases, the J end lost 7 bases, and 14 bases lay between the germline ends. Germline loops: CDR1 LNHNV, CDR2 YYDKDF (reference sequence). The CDR3 consists of 13 residues. The CDR3 is CATSEGATDEAFF. For the CDR3, the DNA is TGTGCCACCAGCGAAGGGGCGACGGATGAAGCTTTCTTT.

The V and J genes are TRBV5-4 and TRBJ1-3; D is perhaps TRBD1 (5 bases). The CDR3 loop spans 15 amino acids. Germline CDR1 is SGHNT and CDR2 is YYREEE (reference sequence). The V gene lost 7 bases and the J gene lost 0 bases, with 14 bases spanning the gap. The CDR3 DNA reads TGTGCCAGCTCGTGGGACTCCGGCTCTGGAAACACCATATATTTT. Its protein is CASSWDSGSGNTIYF.

The DNA of the CDR3 is TGTGCCAGCAGTTTATCCCCAGCGGGAGTCTCTTACGAGCAGTACTTC. Encoded protein: CASSLSPAGVSYEQYF. The V call is TRBV2, the J call TRBJ2-7, with 8 positions matching TRBD2. V lost 5 bases, J lost 4 bases, and 13 bases stayed unmatched. CDR3 length: 16 residues. Germline-derived CDR1 and CDR2 are SNHLY and FYNNEI.

V gene TRBV14 combines with J gene TRBJ2-7; 9 bases fit TRBD1. With 0 bases clipped from V and 2 bases from J, the junction kept 5 bases outside the gene matches. Germline values: CDR1 SGHDN, CDR2 FVKESK. CDR3 length: 16 residues. CDR3 region: CASSQDLGTGTYEQYF. The CDR3 DNA is TGTGCCAGCAGCCAAGATCTGGGGACAGGGACCTACGAGCAGTACTTC.

This clonotype was recorded many times. V usage is TRBV7-8 and J usage is TRBJ2-5, with 10 bases lining up with TRBD2. J gave up 3 bases and V 6 bases, and 13 bases lay outside the gene matches. The CDR3 runs 17 residues. From germline, CDR1 is SGHVS and CDR2 FQNEAQ. The CDR3 sequence is CASRERGGVNKEETQYF. The CDR3 DNA follows: TGTGCCAGCAGAGAGCGGGGGGGAGTAAACAAGGAAGAGACCCAGTACTTC.

With respect to this clonotype: A much larger clone lies a single base off, so this may be a read error. The chain employs TRBV20-1 and TRBJ1-3, with unresolved D. The CDR3 is made up of 15 amino acids. Germline V lookup: CDR1 DFQATT, CDR2 SNEGSKA (reference sequence). The CDR3 coding sequence is TGCAGTGCTAGAGATGGTCGGGAGACTGGAAACACCGTATATTTT. It translates to CSARDGRETGNTVYF.

In its sample, this clonotype was seen many times. The chain carries TRBV7-9 and TRBJ2-6, with 9 bases identical to TRBD2. CDR1 and CDR2 (germline): SEHNR, FQNEAQ (reference sequence). V shed 0 bases and J 1 base; nucleotides not matched to a gene: 13. CDR3 length: 21 residues. The CDR3 is CASSLARVAGVEASGANVLTF. CDR3 in DNA: TGTGCCAGCAGCTTAGCGAGGGTAGCGGGAGTGGAGGCGTCTGGGGCCAACGTCCTGACTTTC.

As concerns this clonotype: Relative to the germline gene, one junction end is altered; a read error may explain this. In DNA form, the CDR3 reads TGTGCCAGTAGTCGACCAGTACAGGGAACTGGAAGCACCATATATTTT. Protein: CASSRPVQGTGSTIYF. The chain joins TRBV19 to TRBJ1-3, with TRBD1 as a possible D gene (6 bases). This CDR3 is 16 amino acids long. Germline V gene data show CDR1 as LNHDA and CDR2 as SQIVND (reference sequence).

This clonotype was counted at least ten times. This chain connects TRBV7-8 to TRBJ2-7, with 8 positions matching TRBD2. Germline lookup yields CDR1 SGHVS and CDR2 FQNEAQ. V was clipped by 2 bases and J by 3 bases; unmatched bases: 3. This CDR3 comprises 14 residues. The CDR3 loop reads CASSLWGLVYEQYF. CDR3 nucleotide sequence: TGTGCCAGCAGCTTATGGGGACTAGTCTACGAGCAGTACTTC. The full variable domain, its missing parts supplied by reference TRBV7-8 and TRBJ2-7, is GAGVSQSPRYKVAKRGQDVALRCDPISGHVSLFWYQQALGQGPEFLTYFQNEAQLDKSGLPSDRFFAERPEGSVSTLKIQRTQQEDSAVYLCASSLWGLVYEQYFGPGTRLTVT.